This passage covers 27 T cell receptor beta chains from one sample sequenced in a study of blood T cell repertoires in COVID-19. Profiled with immunoSEQ multiplex PCR; TCRdb holds only in-frame clones, not every one. The data show about 150,000 clones, roughly four fifths seen once. The sample comprised peripheral blood. Receptors were obtained from a woman aged 55-75 years with acute or convalescent COVID-19.

J is TRBJ1-4 and V is TRBV18; possibly TRBD1 for D (6 bases). The length of the CDR3 is 13 residues. Germline loops: CDR1 KGHSH, CDR2 LQKENI. V lost 2 bases, J lost 5 bases, and 6 bases lay in between. The CDR3 coding sequence is TGTGCCAGCTCACCAGGGGGCAATGAAAAACTGTTTTTT. As protein: CASSPGGNEKLFF.

To note about this clone: One junction end disagrees with the germline gene, perhaps due to a read error. The rearrangement joins TRBV18 to TRBJ1-2, with D unresolved. This CDR3 spans 13 amino acids. Germline V gene lookup returns CDR1 KGHSH and CDR2 LQKENI. The CDR3 loop is CASSPRSDVGGGF. In nucleotides, the CDR3 is TGTGCCAGCTCACCACGGAGCGATGTGGGAGGTGGCTTC.

The chain is built from TRBV24-1 and TRBJ2-1, with D perhaps TRBD1 (6 bases). Germline V gives CDR1 KGHDR, CDR2 SFDVKD. This CDR3 is 13 amino acids long. Trimming took 5 bases from V and 8 from J, leaving 12 bases between them. Here the CDR3 reads CATSGAGVDEQFF. The CDR3, as DNA: TGTGCCACCAGTGGGGCAGGGGTCGATGAGCAGTTCTTC.

The chain employs TRBV24-1 and TRBJ1-6; a weak D match, TRBD1 (6 bases). V gave up 10 bases and J gave up 0 bases, with 18 bases separating them. The CDR3 is 17 amino acids. Germline assignment: CDR1 KGHDR and CDR2 SFDVKD. This CDR3 reads CATRREGESSYNSPLHF. The CDR3 DNA is TGTGCCACTCGTCGGGAGGGGGAAAGCTCCTATAATTCACCCCTCCACTTT.

This clone appeared a few times. The chain combines TRBV29-1 with TRBJ1-1; D not resolved. The CDR3 covers 16 residues. V gave up 2 bases and J gave up 7 bases, with 23 bases separating them. Looked up from germline, CDR1 is SQVTM and CDR2 is ANQGSEA. CDR3 nucleotides: TGCAGCGTTGAATGGCCCCGGGGTGCCCTAAGGGATGAAGCTTTCTTT. Its translation is CSVEWPRGALRDEAFF.

The rearrangement uses TRBV5-1 and TRBJ1-6; D is perhaps TRBD1 (6 bases). Trimming stripped 3 bases from V and 6 bases from J, with 16 bases between. Germline V gene sequence: CDR1 SGHRS, CDR2 YFSETQ. This CDR3 region has 16 residues. The CDR3: CASSWKVQGFNSPLHF. CDR3 sequence (DNA): TGCGCCAGCAGCTGGAAAGTACAGGGTTTTAATTCACCCCTCCACTTT.

The chain joins TRBV28 to TRBJ1-4; a possible D gene is TRBD1 (5 bases). The CDR3 is 15 residues long. Trimming removed 6 bases at V and 10 bases at J, with 21 bases between. Germline values: CDR1 MDHEN, CDR2 SYDVKM. The DNA of the CDR3 is TGTGCCAGCAGCTCCTCCCCGGCCGGGGGGGTAAAACTGTTTTTT. This translates into CASSSSPAGGVKLFF.

This clone appeared once. V usage is TRBV9 and J usage is TRBJ1-3; 7 nucleotides align to TRBD1. Germline V lookup: CDR1 SGDLS, CDR2 YYNGEE. With V trimmed by 0 bases and J by 4 bases, 1 base remained unmatched. The CDR3 runs 14 residues. CDR3 coding DNA: TGTGCCAGCAGCGTAGGGGACAGCGGAAACACCATATATTTT. Translation: CASSVGDSGNTIYF.

V gene TRBV7-3 combines with J gene TRBJ2-5; possibly TRBD1 for D (5 bases). The germline V and J ends were trimmed by 1 base and 6 bases, with 9 bases remaining between them. In germline, CDR1 is SGHTA, CDR2 FQGTGA. CDR3 length equals 13 residues. CDR3 residues: CASSLNQGKTQYF. As DNA, the CDR3 is TGTGCCAGCAGCTTAAATCAGGGAAAGACCCAGTACTTC.

CDR3 in amino acids: CASSLERGGETETQYF. DNA for the CDR3: TGTGCCAGCAGCTTGGAGCGCGGCGGGGAGACGGAGACCCAGTACTTC. V and J are TRBV5-4 and TRBJ2-5; the D gene is possibly TRBD2 (6 bases). This CDR3 spans 16 amino acids. Trimming shortened V by 0 bases and J by 5 bases, and 17 bases separated the two germline ends. Germline values: CDR1 SGHNT, CDR2 YYREEE (reference sequence).

The chain couples TRBV5-4 to TRBJ2-1; D ambiguous. Trimming took 0 bases from V and 8 from J, leaving 6 bases between them. The CDR3 contains 12 residues. The V gene's germline CDR1 is SGHNT and CDR2 YYREEE (reference sequence). The CDR3 spells CASSLGQYEQFF. The CDR3 DNA follows: TGTGCCAGCAGCTTGGGGCAGTATGAGCAGTTCTTC.

V is TRBV28 and J is TRBJ1-1; TRBD1 matches 10 bases. The length of the CDR3 is 13 residues. CDR1 MDHEN and CDR2 SYDVKM come from the germline V gene. V dropped 4 bases and J dropped 7; count of bases not matched to a gene: 3. Here the CDR3 reads CASSSGQGFEAFF. CDR3 nucleotide sequence: TGTGCCAGCAGTTCGGGACAGGGGTTTGAAGCTTTCTTT.

The J gene is TRBJ1-1, the V gene TRBV6-5; 11 nucleotides line up with TRBD1. Trimming removed 4 bases from V and 4 bases from J; junction bases left unmatched: 2. Germline V gene data show CDR1 as MNHEY and CDR2 as SVGAGI. This CDR3 has 14 amino acids. The CDR3, as DNA: TGTGCCAGCAGTTCCGGGACAGGGGGCACTGAAGCTTTCTTT. Amino acids: CASSSGTGGTEAFF.

The chain employs TRBV12-3 or TRBV12-4 and TRBJ1-2; D may be TRBD1 (6 bases). The CDR3 contains 13 residues. Trimming took off 5 bases at V and 6 bases at J, with 13 bases between the two ends. For the CDR3, the DNA is TGTGCCAGCAGTAAGTCAACAGGGCATGGCTACACCTTC. Translated: CASSKSTGHGYTF.

The chain has TRBV10-3 and TRBJ2-7; 12 nucleotides line up with TRBD1. The germline V gene encodes CDR1 ENHRY and CDR2 SYGVKD. V trimming: 6 bases; J trimming: 6 bases; junction bases outside the gene matches: 6. The CDR3 runs 14 residues. The chain's CDR3 is CAIRPGTGGGEQYV. CDR3 coding DNA: TGTGCCATCAGGCCCGGGACAGGGGGCGGCGAGCAGTACGTC.

The V gene is TRBV11-2, the J gene TRBJ2-7; D gene unclear. Germline V gives CDR1 SGHAT, CDR2 FQNNGV. The V end lost 0 bases, the J end lost 2 bases, and 5 bases lay between the germline ends. The CDR3 has 13 amino acids. CDR3 in amino acids: CASSLELTYEQYV. The CDR3 nucleotides read TGTGCCAGCAGCTTAGAGCTAACCTACGAGCAGTACGTC.

V and J are TRBV6-5 and TRBJ1-6, with TRBD1 as a possible D gene (6 bases). Germline assignment: CDR1 MNHEY and CDR2 SVGAGI. The V end was cut by 0 bases, the J end by 8 bases, with 11 bases between. The CDR3 extends over 15 amino acids. This chain's CDR3 is CASSYSQGHYSPLHF. As DNA, the CDR3 is TGTGCCAGCAGTTACTCGCAGGGGCACTATTCACCCCTCCACTTT.

Only one count was recorded for this clone. V usage is TRBV5-1 and J usage is TRBJ1-1; 9 nucleotides line up with TRBD1. The CDR3 totals 15 residues. The germline V gene has CDR1 SGHRS and CDR2 YFSETQ. With 4 bases clipped from V and 5 bases from J, the junction kept 9 bases outside the gene matches. The CDR3 loop reads CASSIIQGASTEAFF. CDR3 DNA: TGCGCCAGCAGCATCATACAGGGGGCGTCGACTGAAGCTTTCTTT. Full variable domain (missing parts from reference TRBV5-1 and TRBJ1-1): KAGVTQTPRYLIKTRGQQVTLSCSPISGHRSVSWYQQTPGQGLQFLFEYFSETQRNKGNFPGRFSGRQFSNSRSEMNVSTLELGDSALYLCASSIIQGASTEAFFGQGTRLTVV.

This clone showed up just a few times. V gene TRBV7-8 combines with J gene TRBJ2-1; D may be TRBD2 (7 bases). This CDR3 region has 14 residues. Deletions cut 7 bases from V and 3 bases from J, with 13 bases between. Germline V gene lookup returns CDR1 SGHVS and CDR2 FQNEAQ. CDR3: CASTEGDYYNEQFF. The CDR3 DNA follows: TGTGCCAGCACTGAGGGGGACTACTACAATGAGCAGTTCTTC.

This clone has only a few counts. CDR3 nucleotides: TGTGCCAGCAGTTATGGGCAGAACACCAAAAACATTCAGTACTTC. As protein: CASSYGQNTKNIQYF. The J gene is TRBJ2-4, the V gene TRBV6-5; D remains ambiguous. Germline values: CDR1 MNHEY, CDR2 SVGAGI. V shed 3 bases and J shed 2 bases, with 11 bases lying between them. There are 15 residues in the CDR3.

The chain has TRBV30 and TRBJ1-2; possibly TRBD1 for D (5 bases). Between the trimmed V and J ends, which lost 1 base and 8 bases, there was a span of 14 bases. Germline V gene lookup returns CDR1 GTSNPN and CDR2 SVGIG (reference sequence). The CDR3 spans 13 residues. CDR3 protein: CAWSGQPMSGYTF. As DNA, the CDR3 is TGTGCCTGGAGTGGACAGCCCATGTCCGGCTACACCTTC. Together with reference TRBV30 and TRBJ1-2, the CDR3 gives the full variable domain: SQTIHQWPATLVQPVGSPLSLECTVEGTSNPNLYWYRQAAGRGLQLLFYSVGIGQISSEVPQNLSASRPQDRQFILSSKKLLLSDSGFYLCAWSGQPMSGYTFGSGTRLTVV.

The rearrangement joins TRBV7-2 to TRBJ2-5, with 10 bases identical to TRBD2. This CDR3 has 15 amino acids. Germline CDR1 is SGHTA and CDR2 is FQGNSA. V lost 5 bases, J lost 3 bases, and 6 bases stayed unmatched. Written as DNA, the CDR3 is TGTGCCAGCAGCCTCGCCAGCGGGGGGGAAGAGACCCAGTACTTC. Residues: CASSLASGGEETQYF.

This clone was counted between two and nine times. The chain recombines TRBV27 with TRBJ1-2; 7 bases are a match to TRBD1. This CDR3 contains 15 residues. After removal of 5 bases from V and 3 bases from J, the junction contained 9 bases not matched to a gene. Germline V gene data show CDR1 as MNHEY and CDR2 as SMNVEV (reference sequence). In nucleotides, the CDR3 is TGTGCCAGCAGTCCTTCAGGGGGGAGATACTATGGCTACACCTTC. Its translation: CASSPSGGRYYGYTF.

This chain connects TRBV10-3 to TRBJ2-1; 13 bases line up with TRBD2. CDR1 ENHRY and CDR2 SYGVKD come from the germline V gene. V dropped 3 bases and J dropped 6; count of bases not matched to a gene: 2. This CDR3 has 15 residues. The CDR3 region has the DNA TGTGCCATCAGTGAACTAGCGGGGGGGGTCAATGAGCAGTTCTTC. It encodes CAISELAGGVNEQFF.

This chain uses TRBV19 with TRBJ2-1; D unresolved. CDR3 length: 11 residues. Germline CDR1 is LNHDA and CDR2 is SQIVND (reference sequence). V dropped 8 bases and J dropped 8 bases, with 10 bases sitting between them. This CDR3 reads CASSANYEQFF. CDR3 bases: TGTGCCAGTTCCGCTAACTATGAGCAGTTCTTC.

The table lists this clone with a count of one. The chain employs TRBV7-2 and TRBJ2-1; 13 nucleotides line up with TRBD2. Germline CDR1 reads SGHTA; CDR2 reads FQGNSA. The CDR3 runs to 16 residues. After removal of 9 bases from V and 0 bases from J, the junction contained 5 bases not matched to a gene. The CDR3 is CASRLAGGYSYNEQFF. In DNA, the CDR3 is TGTGCCAGTAGACTAGCGGGGGGATACTCCTACAATGAGCAGTTCTTC.

This clone was detected a few times. The rearrangement links TRBV7-9 to TRBJ1-1, with D possibly TRBD1 on 5 matching bases. CDR1 and CDR2 from the germline V gene are SEHNR and FQNEAQ (reference sequence). CDR3 length: 11 residues. V shed 6 bases and J shed 10 bases, with 12 bases lying between them. The CDR3 region is CASSSPQGAFF. As DNA, the CDR3 is TGTGCCAGCAGTTCCCCTCAGGGAGCTTTCTTT.